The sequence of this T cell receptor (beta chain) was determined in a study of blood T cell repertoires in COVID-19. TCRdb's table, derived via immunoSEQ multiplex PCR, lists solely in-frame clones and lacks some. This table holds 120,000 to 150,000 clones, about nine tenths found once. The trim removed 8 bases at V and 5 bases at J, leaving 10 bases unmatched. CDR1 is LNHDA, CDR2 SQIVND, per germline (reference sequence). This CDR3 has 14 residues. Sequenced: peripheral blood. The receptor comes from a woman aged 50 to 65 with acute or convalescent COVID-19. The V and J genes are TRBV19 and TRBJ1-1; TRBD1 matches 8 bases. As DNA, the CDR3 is TGTGCCAGTCGGACAGGGAGGAAGAGAACTGAAGCTTTCTTT. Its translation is CASRTGRKRTEAFF.